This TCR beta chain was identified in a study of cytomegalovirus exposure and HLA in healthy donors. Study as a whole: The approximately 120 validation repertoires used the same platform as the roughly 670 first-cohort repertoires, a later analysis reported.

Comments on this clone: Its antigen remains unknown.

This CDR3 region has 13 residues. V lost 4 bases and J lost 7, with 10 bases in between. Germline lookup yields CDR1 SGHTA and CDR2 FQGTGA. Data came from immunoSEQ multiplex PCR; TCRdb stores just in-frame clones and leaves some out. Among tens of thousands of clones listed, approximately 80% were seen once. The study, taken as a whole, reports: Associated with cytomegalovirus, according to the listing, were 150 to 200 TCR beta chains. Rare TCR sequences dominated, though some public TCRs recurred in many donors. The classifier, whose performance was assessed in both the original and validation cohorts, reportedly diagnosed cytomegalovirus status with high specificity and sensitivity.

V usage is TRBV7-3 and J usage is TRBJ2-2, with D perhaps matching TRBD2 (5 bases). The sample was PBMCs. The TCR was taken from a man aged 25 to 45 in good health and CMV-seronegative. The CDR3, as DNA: TGTGCCAGCAGCTCGTCTAGCATCGGGGAGCTGTTTTTT. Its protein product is CASSSSSIGELFF.